This T cell receptor beta chain was captured by sequencing in a study of control samples from healthy donors and cancer patients. Trimming took 3 bases from V and 3 from J; bases not matched to a gene: 3. The CDR3 consists of 14 residues. CDR1 and CDR2 from the germline V gene are SGHAT and FQDESV (reference sequence). Profiled with immunoSEQ multiplex PCR; TCRdb holds only in-frame clones, not every one. The sample yields some 130,000 clones, 80% to 95% seen once. The sequencing sample was made of blood. This TCR came from a man aged 30 to 39 in good health. The J gene is TRBJ2-7, the V gene TRBV11-1; 9 bases line up with TRBD1. The CDR3 loop reads CASSFGTGYYEQYF. CDR3 DNA sequence: TGTGCCAGCAGCTTCGGGACAGGGTACTACGAGCAGTACTTC.